This TCR beta chain was recovered during a study of cytomegalovirus exposure and HLA in healthy donors. The study, taken as a whole, reports: Later work found that TCR association rates differed between HLA loci; DRB1 had the most and HLA-C the fewest.

A multiplex PCR was run with 60 Vbeta primers and 13 Jbeta primers. TCRdb's table, derived via immunoSEQ multiplex PCR, lists solely in-frame clones and lacks some. The sample consists of over 100,000 clones, 76% of them appearing once. This CDR3 comprises 14 residues. The J segment lost 4 bases and the V segment lost 5 bases, leaving 2 bases of the junction unmatched. The germline gives CDR1 SGHTA, CDR2 FQGNSA. As regards this clone: Its antigen is unknown.

The V and J genes are TRBV7-2 and TRBJ2-2, with TRBD1 matching 9 bases. This clonotype originated in a woman aged 50 to 60 in good health and CMV-seropositive. The sequenced sample was PBMCs. The chain's CDR3 is CASSRQGGTGELFF. The CDR3 nucleotides are TGTGCCAGCAGCCGACAGGGGGGCACCGGGGAGCTGTTTTTT.